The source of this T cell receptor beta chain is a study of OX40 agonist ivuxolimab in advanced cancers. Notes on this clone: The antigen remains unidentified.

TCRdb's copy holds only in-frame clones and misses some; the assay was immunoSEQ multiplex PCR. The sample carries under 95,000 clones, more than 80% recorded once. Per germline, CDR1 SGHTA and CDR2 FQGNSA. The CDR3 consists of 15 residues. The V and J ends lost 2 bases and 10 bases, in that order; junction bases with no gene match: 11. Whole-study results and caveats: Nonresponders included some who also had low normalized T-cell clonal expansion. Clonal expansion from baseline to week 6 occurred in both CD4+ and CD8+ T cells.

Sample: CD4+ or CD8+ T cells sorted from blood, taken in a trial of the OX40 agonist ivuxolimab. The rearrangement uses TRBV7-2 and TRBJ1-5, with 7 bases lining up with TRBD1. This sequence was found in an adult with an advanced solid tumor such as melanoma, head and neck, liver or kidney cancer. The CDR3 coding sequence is TGTGCCAGCAGCTTATACGTAACAGGGGTCTCCCCCCAGCATTTT. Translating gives CASSLYVTGVSPQHF.